Here is one T cell receptor beta chain with its context. The target of this receptor is not known. No base-level quality is on record; no much larger clone is a single base apart. TCR CDR3 regions were amplified from genomic DNA by multiplex PCR using the deep immunoSEQ assay. Genomic DNA extracted from each cell subset was distributed evenly over all wells of several immunoSEQ 96-well plates, and each plate served as one replicate. For sorted subsets, approximately 210 ng of genomic DNA, equivalent to 25,000 to 35,000 T cell genomes, went into each replicate PCR. Purified libraries were measured with a Qubit 3.0 fluorometer, size-checked on a Bioanalyzer 2100, and measured again with the KAPA Library Quantification kit. Each immunoSEQ 96-well plate was sequenced on its own single-read 150-cycle Illumina NextSeq 550 flow cell. The authors' analysis ran thus. Because the immunoSEQ output held only junctional sequences and lacked quality scores, the filtering could not match the filtering applied to full-length reads. To assign V/J genes and CDR3, sequences were annotated against IMGT germline references using PyIR, a Python wrapper for IgBLAST v1.9. Reads were removed for weak V/J assignments (E-value above 1e-6), missing CDR3, stop codons, out-of-frame junctions, or ambiguous translated residues. V3J clonotypes were defined by identical inferred V gene, J gene, and CDR3 amino acid sequence. Percentage overlap between repertoires was calculated by dividing the number of shared unique clonotypes by the size of the smaller repertoire. Repertoire richness was assessed with RTK rarefaction, the Chao1 estimator, and Recon v2.1 estimates of unobserved clonotypes. Generation probabilities for all TCRbeta clonotypes obtained by the gDNA method from several donors were computed using OLGA. The clones in this table, taken by TCRdb from immuneACCESS, are in-frame only. Not every clone is retained; where verified, under half of the shortfall comes from an unresolved V gene, and the cause of the rest is unknown. From that table come the V and J calls and clone size; the DNA was used to work out D and trimming. The sample records about 530,000 clones, 90% to 96% of which are singletons. The ten biggest clones cover about 0.064% of the sample.

These data are taken from a study of shared clonotypes between healthy human individuals (dated by TCRdb to about 2020). A note on the overall study: The cohort comprised two women and three men aged 18 to 49 years. Leukapheresis yielded between about 0.9 and 9.5 billion PBMCs per donor. To estimate repertoire size and how much clonotype sharing occurs between individuals, the study deeply sequenced the blood TCR repertoires of about five healthy adults. To increase sequencing depth and limit assay-specific biases, TCR repertoire library preparation and sequencing were carried out by different laboratories using diverse techniques. For each donor, CD4 naive and CD4 memory were each given three plates, CD8 naive was given two plates, and CD8 memory was given one plate.

CDR1 and CDR2, looked up from the germline V gene (reference sequence), are MNHEY and SMNVEV. V sheds 7 bases and J sheds 2 bases, leaving 12 bases between their ends. The CDR3 has 14 amino acids, counting the end cysteine and phenylalanine. This entry keeps only the CDR3 DNA: 42 bases, framed from base 1. Paper-wide results and their limitations: Compared with non-shared clonotypes, clonotypes shared by all four sorted-subset donors had higher generation probabilities. Larger estimated clonotype richness was generally found for naive subsets than for memory subsets. Sampling was limited to blood, and TCR repertoires in tissue likely differ from TCR repertoires in blood. The genetic and exposure-history diversity represented was limited by the small number of donors. Rarefaction of sorted-subset datasets indicated incomplete sequencing despite the large sequencing depth. Sharing across four donors was observed for about 4.8% of naive CD4, 3% to 3.5% of naive CD8, about 2.3% of memory CD4, and around 0.42% of memory CD8 clonotypes. Based on pairwise subsampling, the degree of clonotype sharing among donors was expected to be affected by sequencing depth.

The donors were healthy, HIV-negative adults with no recently reported acute infections or vaccinations. All donors were Caucasian adults living in Nashville, Tennessee, USA. Magnetic negative selection was used to enrich CD4+ T cells, after which naive cells were positively selected on CD45RA and the negative fraction became the memory subset. Blood was collected by leukapheresis, and PBMCs were isolated by Ficoll-Histopaque density gradient centrifugation and then cryopreserved in liquid nitrogen vapor phase. Purity and quantity of every magnetically sorted T cell population were checked by analytical flow cytometry. From each sorted fraction, genomic DNA was isolated and quantified by UV absorbance on a Nanodrop 2000c.

The TCR was taken from a woman aged 25 to 45 in good health. Sample: naive CD4+ T cells sorted from blood. In light of the paper, this sample's cell subset or site label describes: CD45RA+ positively selected. Here the chain combines TRBV27 and TRBJ2-1; the D gene is perhaps TRBD2, from 5 matching bases. The DNA reads as follows: TGTGCCAGCAAAATCCTAGCCCCCTACAATGAGCAGTTCTTC. The resulting protein is CASKILAPYNEQFF.